The clone carrying this T cell receptor beta chain appeared a single time. The source of the sample is a study of shared clonotypes between healthy human individuals. Germline loops: CDR1 MDHEN, CDR2 SYDVKM. V dropped 5 bases and J dropped 2; count of bases not matched to a gene: 11. This CDR3 region has 16 residues. Some clones are missing from TCRdb's copy, which holds only in-frame ones; the method was immunoSEQ multiplex PCR. In the table there are more than 850,000 clones, about four fifths of which are singletons. The sample consisted of memory CD4+ T cells from PBMCs. The subset here: CD45RA-negative fraction. The receptor's source is a man aged 18 to 30 in good health. Some clones in this sample may be carry-over from other donors' samples. This sequence joins TRBV28 and TRBJ1-2; 7 bases fit TRBD1. The CDR3 DNA follows: TGTGCCAGCAGTACGGGACAGAGCCTCCTCAACTATGGCTACACCTTC. This codes for CASSTGQSLLNYGYTF.